Listed below are T cell receptor beta chains from one sample, sequenced in a study of shared clonotypes between healthy human individuals. Method: immunoSEQ multiplex PCR; TCRdb's copy keeps in-frame clones and lacks some. The repertoire holds a few hundred thousand clones, with more than 75% as singletons. Sequencing input: memory CD8+ T cells sorted from blood. The receptors shown here come from a man in his late teens or twenties in good health. The CDR3 runs from the conserved cysteine through the conserved F or W.

V,CDR3
TRBV19,CASSPRTGTGGSSQYF
TRBV10-2,CASSDLYEQYF
TRBV5-1,CASDPGTGVYEQYF
TRBV9,CASSVGTRVDTQYF
TRBV7-3,CASSPDSGNTIYF
TRBV6-6,CASSSRRAGANVLTF
TRBV30,CAWHGGTSGRYEQYF
TRBV6-1,CASKTAAYEQYF
TRBV5-6,CASSLAGTGGPDTQYF
TRBV10-3,CAISRGGSSHEQYF
TRBV18,CASSPGPDESSYEQYF
TRBV5-6,CASSLTGTGNEQYF
TRBV6-5,CASSYLPRRSTDTQYF
TRBV10-3,CAISRGGSSGSSYEQYF
TRBV7-9,CASSLGWQGDNEQFF
TRBV7-2,CASSLATSRLEDTQYF
TRBV10-2,CASSGIWYNEQFF
TRBV7-9,CASSPSGQGYGYTF
TRBV7-6,CASSLEADRGGYTGELFF
TRBV27,CASSSGVEQYF
TRBV6-5,CASSYSGGDTQYF
TRBV27,CASRDTGNVGAFF
TRBV7-9,CASSLYVAGGQETQYF
TRBV5-5,CASSLTRGETQYF
TRBV5-6,CASSTGTLNTDTQYF
TRBV27,CASSGVATNEKLFF
TRBV19,CASSISGRWGEDTQYF
TRBV29-1,CSARTGEDYGYTF
TRBV30,CAWSQGAGFRPQHF
TRBV5-1,CASSLTGLLGATDTQYF
TRBV6-5,CASSAGQGAEAFF
TRBV4-1,CASSPFQGDRVLEQYF
TRBV5-6,CASSTGQDFYNEQFF
TRBV7-9,CASSWNYNEQFF
TRBV5-1,CASRPVGGPTEAFF
TRBV7-9,CASSFMEVEADTQYF
TRBV28,CASSPAGSLETQYF
TRBV6-5,CASSYSRSPYEQYF
TRBV6-5,CASTNTDLSSPLHF
TRBV30,CAWSVTPLGRLLLGNYGYTF
TRBV4-1,CASSQVPTGLNTEAFF